This TCR beta chain was sequenced for a study of T cell changes during pregnancy in multiple sclerosis. The repertoire was sequenced with immunoSEQ multiplex PCR; TCRdb's copy has only in-frame clones and lacks some. The sample shows tens of thousands of clones, roughly nine tenths of them seen only once. V lost 5 bases to trimming and J lost 6 bases, with 11 bases between them. The CDR3 contains 13 residues. Germline V gene sequence: CDR1 SGHNT, CDR2 YENEEA. The gene calls are TRBV11-3 and TRBJ2-1, with D unclear. The sample in question was peripheral blood, obtained before pregnancy. This clonotype was obtained from a female donor with multiple sclerosis, enrolled in a pregnancy study. Here the CDR3 DNA reads TGTGCCAGCAGCGGCACCAAGTCCAATGAGCAGTTCTTC. It encodes CASSGTKSNEQFF.